These 9 T cell receptor beta chains originate from one sample sequenced in a study of blood T cell repertoires in COVID-19. Sequencing used immunoSEQ multiplex PCR; TCRdb keeps in-frame clones, though not all of them. The top ten clones hold around 3.5% of a sample with more than 300,000 clones, under 95% of them seen once. Material: peripheral blood. The receptors come from a woman between 18 and 29 years old who had recovered from COVID-19.

This clone was recorded a few times. The chain has TRBV6-5 and TRBJ2-2; D call uncertain. V lost 5 bases and J 3 bases, leaving 10 bases between the germline ends. CDR1 and CDR2 from the germline V gene are MNHEY and SVGAGI. CDR3 size: 14 residues. The DNA for the CDR3 is TGTGCCAGCAGTCATAACGGTCACACCGGGGAGCTGTTTTTT. It specifies CASSHNGHTGELFF.

This chain links TRBV7-9 with TRBJ1-3; the D is unclear. Trimming took off 5 bases at V and 3 bases at J, with 23 bases between the two ends. Germline V lookup: CDR1 SEHNR, CDR2 FQNEAQ (reference sequence). CDR3 length equals 18 residues. The CDR3 coding sequence is TGTGCCAGCAGCGGTATCCATAATTTTGAGGTGGTTGGAAACACCATATATTTT. Translating gives CASSGIHNFEVVGNTIYF.

This clone has just a few counts. The V and J genes are TRBV15 and TRBJ2-2; D gene uncertain. Trimming cost V 7 bases and J 2 bases, with 14 bases left between them. The length of the CDR3 is 15 residues. Germline V gene sequence: CDR1 LNHNV, CDR2 YYDKDF (reference sequence). For the CDR3, the DNA is TGTGCCACCACCCCCGACACGGTAAACACCGGGGAGCTGTTTTTT. The encoded protein is CATTPDTVNTGELFF.

The gene calls are TRBV5-6 and TRBJ1-2, with 8 bases fitting TRBD1. Germline CDR1 SGHDT, CDR2 YYEEEE. The CDR3 covers 15 residues. The V gene end was trimmed by 3 bases and the J gene end by 4 bases; junction bases not matched to a gene: 8. The DNA of the CDR3 is TGTGCCAGCAGCTCCGATCCGGGACAGGTCTATGGCTACACCTTC. Translating gives CASSSDPGQVYGYTF.

The chain employs TRBV7-6 and TRBJ2-2; the D gene is possibly TRBD2 (6 bases). Per the germline V gene, CDR1 is SGHVS and CDR2 is FNYEAQ. The V end lost 3 bases, the J end lost 6 bases, and 8 bases lay between the germline ends. The length of the CDR3 is 13 residues. The CDR3 DNA is TGTGCCAGCAGCTTGGAGCGGGCCGGGGAGCTGTTTTTT. Translated: CASSLERAGELFF.

This chain connects TRBV12-3 or TRBV12-4 to TRBJ2-2; D unresolved. Trimming pared 6 bases from V and 7 bases from J, leaving 6 bases between. This CDR3 is built from 11 residues. The CDR3 sequence: CASRLIGELFF. In DNA, the CDR3 is TGTGCCAGCAGACTTATCGGGGAGCTGTTTTTT.

This chain joins TRBV12-3 or TRBV12-4 and TRBJ1-6; tentatively, D is TRBD1 (6 bases). The length of the CDR3 is 11 residues. Trimming stripped 6 bases from V and 14 bases from J, with 11 bases between. The CDR3 loop is CASSTGTTLHF. The CDR3 DNA follows: TGTGCCAGCAGCACCGGGACAACCCTCCACTTT.

CDR3 protein: CASSPQTRDTQYF. In nucleotides, the CDR3 is TGTGCCAGCAGCCCGCAAACTCGAGATACGCAGTATTTT. V gene TRBV28 combines with J gene TRBJ2-3; D unresolved. CDR1 is MDHEN and CDR2 is SYDVKM in the germline V gene. This CDR3 has 13 amino acids. Trimming left V 6 bases short and J 5 bases short, with 12 bases between.

V usage is TRBV12-2 and J usage is TRBJ2-3; TRBD2 reflects the table's D call only, with no check against the DNA. TRBV12-2 is classified as a pseudogene. The CDR3 is made up of 16 amino acids. The CDR3 sequence: CASRLGSERHADTQYF. In DNA, the CDR3 is TGTGCAAGTCGCTTAGGCTCGGAGCGCCACGCAGATACGCAGTATTTT.